The 22 T cell receptor beta chains presented below share a single source sample, sequenced in a study of CD8 T cells in Susac syndrome. RNA totalling about 0.5 to 1 ug underwent reverse transcription with random hexamers. TCRdb ran MiXCR on the immunoSEQ multiplex PCR reads and lists one entry per CDR3 protein. The sample consists of some 190,000 distinct CDR3 sequences, approximately 94% of them appearing once. Material for sequencing was CD4+ T cells from PBMCs. The receptors originated from a human donor with Susac syndrome.

The chain carries TRBV20-1 and TRBJ2-5, with D maybe TRBD2 (7 bases). The V end lost 0 bases, the J end lost 0 bases, and 14 bases lay between the germline ends. Germline CDR1 DFQATT, CDR2 SNEGSKA (reference sequence). The CDR3 runs to 16 residues. CDR3 in amino acids: CSARDRGATYQETQYF. Here the CDR3 DNA reads TGCAGTGCTAGAGATCGGGGGGCAACGTACCAAGAGACCCAGTACTTC.

The chain links TRBV19 to TRBJ1-5, with a possible D match to TRBD1 (5 bases). Trimming took off 6 bases at V and 7 bases at J, with 22 bases between the two ends. The CDR3 spans 16 residues. Germline CDR1 and CDR2: LNHDA and SQIVND (reference sequence). The CDR3: CASRTPGKGAGQPQHF. CDR3 bases: TGTGCCAGTAGGACCCCAGGGAAAGGAGCGGGGCAGCCCCAGCATTTT. Drawing the rest from reference TRBV19 and TRBJ1-5, the complete variable domain is DGGITQSPKYLFRKEGQNVTLSCEQNLNHDAMYWYRQDPGQGLRLIYYSQIVNDFQKGDIAEGYSVSREKKESFPLTVTSAQKNPTAFYLCASRTPGKGAGQPQHFGDGTRLSIL.

The rearrangement uses TRBV28 and TRBJ1-1, with TRBD1 identical over 7 bases. The CDR3 spans 14 residues. J was trimmed by 1 base and V by 5 bases; bases with no gene match: 4. Per germline, CDR1 MDHEN and CDR2 SYDVKM. CDR3 loop: CASSAYRGNTEAFF. Written as DNA, the CDR3 is TGTGCCAGCAGTGCTTACAGGGGGAACACTGAAGCTTTCTTT.

V usage is TRBV15 and J usage is TRBJ1-3; D is undetermined. This CDR3 is 17 amino acids long. The V end was cut by 0 bases, the J end by 2 bases, with 14 bases between. Germline V CDR1 and CDR2: LNHNV, YYDKDF (reference sequence). CDR3 nucleotide sequence: TGTGCCACCAGCAGAGAGGCCCCCCGGGCAGCTGGAAACACCATATATTTT. It yields the protein CATSREAPRAAGNTIYF.

The J gene is TRBJ1-1, the V gene TRBV6-2 or TRBV6-3, with D possibly TRBD1 on 6 matching bases. The CDR3 consists of 14 residues. The ends were cut back, 2 bases at V and 8 bases at J, with 15 bases in the middle. Germline CDR1 reads MNHEY; CDR2 reads SVGEGT. In DNA, the CDR3 is TGTGCCAGCAGTTACGGGACACGCCGGAGCGAAGCTTTCTTT. Amino acids: CASSYGTRRSEAFF.

This chain joins TRBV29-1 and TRBJ1-2, with 8 bases fitting TRBD1. The CDR3 is 14 residues long. Germline trimming cut 4 bases from V and 2 bases from J; bases unmatched to any gene: 6. CDR1 is SQVTM and CDR2 is ANQGSEA in the germline V gene. CDR3 sequence (DNA): TGCAGCGTTGGGTTTAACAGGGGGAACTATGGCTACACCTTC. This translates into CSVGFNRGNYGYTF.

The chain is built from TRBV30 and TRBJ1-1; D not resolved. This CDR3 contains 14 residues. V was clipped by 2 bases and J by 1 base, with 11 bases between them. From germline, CDR1 is GTSNPN and CDR2 SVGIG (reference sequence). The CDR3 here is CAWSPGAQNTEAFF. The CDR3 region has the DNA TGTGCCTGGAGTCCCGGAGCCCAGAACACTGAAGCTTTCTTT. Combining the CDR3 with reference TRBV30 and TRBJ1-1 gives the whole variable domain SQTIHQWPATLVQPVGSPLSLECTVEGTSNPNLYWYRQAAGRGLQLLFYSVGIGQISSEVPQNLSASRPQDRQFILSSKKLLLSDSGFYLCAWSPGAQNTEAFFGQGTRLTVV.

The V gene is TRBV7-8, the J gene TRBJ1-1; no clear D. The ends were cut back, 4 bases at V and 1 base at J, with 10 bases in the middle. Germline CDR1 SGHVS, CDR2 FQNEAQ. The CDR3 totals 14 residues. CDR3 DNA sequence: TGTGCCAGCAGCTCAGGTACACAGAACACTGAAGCTTTCTTT. It encodes CASSSGTQNTEAFF.

The rearrangement joins TRBV3-1 to TRBJ2-7; possibly TRBD2 for D (5 bases). Trimming removed 3 bases at V and 4 bases at J, with 7 bases between. CDR3 length equals 12 residues. Germline loops: CDR1 LGHDT, CDR2 YNNKEL (reference sequence). CDR3 amino acids: CASSHRTYEQYF. The CDR3 DNA follows: TGTGCCAGCAGCCACCGGACTTACGAGCAGTACTTC.

V usage is TRBV12-5 and J usage is TRBJ2-5, with D possibly TRBD1 on 6 matching bases. With 6 bases removed from V and 2 bases from J, the gap between germline ends came to 10 bases. The length of the CDR3 is 13 residues. The germline V gene has CDR1 LGHNT and CDR2 FRNRAP. CDR3 DNA sequence: TGTGCTAGTGGGCCCGGACAGCAAGAGACCCAGTACTTC. Translation: CASGPGQQETQYF.

The V call is TRBV20-1, the J call TRBJ2-3, with D perhaps matching TRBD2 (7 bases). The germline gives CDR1 DFQATT, CDR2 SNEGSKA (reference sequence). The germline V and J ends were trimmed by 6 bases and 0 bases, with 10 bases remaining between them. CDR3 length: 13 amino acids. The DNA for the CDR3 is TGCAGTGCAGGCGGGGGCAGCACAGATACGCAGTATTTT. It specifies CSAGGGSTDTQYF.

This rearrangement joins TRBV9 to TRBJ2-5; D is unclear. The CDR3 is 14 residues long. Trimming pared 2 bases from V and 3 bases from J, leaving 11 bases between. CDR1 is SGDLS, CDR2 YYNGEE, per germline. The CDR3 DNA reads TGTGCCAGCAGCGTGGGGTTGCATGAAGAGACCCAGTACTTC. Amino acid sequence: CASSVGLHEETQYF.

This chain joins TRBV12-5 and TRBJ2-4, with 10 bases matching TRBD1. The CDR3 is made up of 16 amino acids. With 1 base clipped from V and 7 bases from J, the junction kept 7 bases outside the gene matches. Germline V gene data show CDR1 as LGHNT and CDR2 as FRNRAP. CDR3 protein: CASGLGPGQGINIQYF. The DNA for the CDR3 is TGTGCTAGTGGTTTGGGGCCGGGACAGGGGATTAACATTCAGTACTTC.

The V call is TRBV20-1, the J call TRBJ1-6; D is undetermined. In germline, CDR1 is DFQATT, CDR2 SNEGSKA (reference sequence). The V gene lost 1 base and the J gene lost 0 bases, with 4 bases spanning the gap. The CDR3 runs to 14 residues. The CDR3: CSARVSSYNSPLHF. DNA for the CDR3: TGCAGTGCTAGAGTATCCTCCTATAATTCACCCCTCCACTTT.

This clonotype has just one count. The chain couples TRBV18 to TRBJ2-4; possibly TRBD2 for D (5 bases). Germline lookup yields CDR1 KGHSH and CDR2 LQKENI. The CDR3 totals 14 residues. V dropped 6 bases and J dropped 0 bases, with 9 bases sitting between them. The CDR3 DNA is TGTGCCAGCTCGGGAGACCTAGCCAAAAACATTCAGTACTTC. Protein sequence: CASSGDLAKNIQYF.

The V call is TRBV6-2 or TRBV6-3, the J call TRBJ2-7, with D possibly being TRBD1 (7 bases). The CDR3 runs 14 residues. V was pared by 8 bases and J by 2 bases, with 16 bases between. Looked up from germline, CDR1 is MNHEY and CDR2 is SVGEGT. CDR3: CASGTRQGAYEQYF. The DNA for the CDR3 is TGTGCCAGCGGGACTCGACAGGGAGCCTACGAGCAGTACTTC.

V and J are TRBV10-3 and TRBJ2-2, with no clear D. Looked up from germline, CDR1 is ENHRY and CDR2 is SYGVKD. The CDR3 contains 13 residues. Trimming left V 6 bases short and J 7 bases short, with 12 bases between. The CDR3 bases are TGTGCCATCAGCTCCCGGACGGACGGGGAGCTGTTTTTT. This gives the protein CAISSRTDGELFF.

This clonotype was recorded once. The chain combines TRBV4-1 with TRBJ2-7; 9 bases are a match to TRBD1. CDR1 is MGHRA and CDR2 is YSYEKL in the germline V gene. CDR3 length equals 17 residues. The J segment lost 0 bases and the V segment lost 2 bases, leaving 8 bases of the junction unmatched. CDR3 sequence: CASSQYGQGTSSYEQYF. CDR3 coding DNA: TGCGCCAGCAGCCAATACGGACAGGGGACGAGCTCCTACGAGCAGTACTTC.

The V and J genes are TRBV18 and TRBJ1-1; 8 bases align to TRBD1. The CDR3 totals 14 residues. V lost 4 bases to trimming and J lost 1 base; unmatched junction nucleotides: 2. Germline V gene sequence: CDR1 KGHSH, CDR2 LQKENI. The CDR3: CASSLDRENTEAFF. The CDR3 DNA sequence: TGTGCCAGCTCACTGGACAGGGAGAACACTGAAGCTTTCTTT.

The chain is built from TRBV19 and TRBJ1-1; the D is unclear. Germline CDR1 is LNHDA and CDR2 is SQIVND (reference sequence). The CDR3 length is 13 residues. V lost 4 bases and J lost 10, with 16 bases in between. For the CDR3, the DNA is TGTGCCAGTAGTACTGATTGGAGAGGGAGAGCTTTCTTT. It yields the protein CASSTDWRGRAFF. The full variable domain, rest sourced from reference TRBV19 and TRBJ1-1, is DGGITQSPKYLFRKEGQNVTLSCEQNLNHDAMYWYRQDPGQGLRLIYYSQIVNDFQKGDIAEGYSVSREKKESFPLTVTSAQKNPTAFYLCASSTDWRGRAFFGQGTRLTVV.

The chain uses TRBV7-2 and TRBJ2-7; TRBD1 agrees at 7 bases. CDR3 length: 12 residues. Per the germline V gene, CDR1 is SGHTA and CDR2 is FQGNSA. J was trimmed by 5 bases and V by 3 bases; bases with no gene match: 1. The CDR3 DNA follows: TGTGCCAGCAGCTTTGGACAGGACGAGCAGTACTTC. Its protein is CASSFGQDEQYF.

The rearrangement links TRBV5-1 to TRBJ1-6; D is unresolved. CDR1 and CDR2 from the germline V gene are SGHRS and YFSETQ. This CDR3 has 14 amino acids. V gave up 7 bases and J gave up 5 bases, with 13 bases separating them. The CDR3 reads CASRRTSDNSPLHF. Here the CDR3 DNA reads TGCGCCAGCCGACGGACGTCCGATAATTCACCCCTCCACTTT.